The rows below give T cell receptor beta chains drawn from one sample of a study of blood T cell repertoires in COVID-19. Assay used: immunoSEQ multiplex PCR; TCRdb lists only in-frame clones, some missing. The table lists about 270,000 clones, approximately 81% of them singletons, with roughly 3.1% in the top ten. The sequenced material came from peripheral blood. These receptors all come from a woman aged 18 to 35 with acute or convalescent COVID-19. Both conserved end residues are trimmed from each CDR3. The size field is filled for only some rows; it gives once, few, many or a size class.

j_gene,abundance,v_gene,CDR3aa
TRBJ1-3,.,TRBV13,ASSVGRHSGNTIY
TRBJ2-5,.,TRBV14,ASSQVATQY
TRBJ2-7,.,TRBV28,ASSLSKLAGLYEQY
TRBJ2-6,.,TRBV19,ASSKGAGANVLT
TRBJ2-1,.,TRBV19,ASTPGLAGVNEQF
TRBJ2-7,.,TRBV7-2,ASSLGTSGLSSYEQY
TRBJ1-1,.,TRBV11-2,ASSVRPGETATEAF
TRBJ2-1,few,TRBV11-2,ASSTTRDYNEQF
TRBJ2-1,.,TRBV9,ASSTPTSGSTVRQF
TRBJ2-7,.,TRBV18,ASSPVSGSDEQY
TRBJ1-5,.,TRBV6-2/TRBV6-3,ASSYSRGQPQH
TRBJ1-4,.,TRBV4-1,ASSQDLAEKLF
TRBJ2-7,.,TRBV4-3,ASSQDAVGRGTSYEQY
TRBJ2-1,.,TRBV27,ASSLLEDNEQF
TRBJ2-1,few,TRBV18,ASSPPSQSYNEQF
TRBJ2-7,.,TRBV28,ASSSQVYEQY
TRBJ2-7,.,TRBV12-5,ASGLGAGGIYEQY
TRBJ1-5,few,TRBV30,AWSVLGGNQPQH
TRBJ1-2,.,TRBV7-8,ASSGQGEQRKGYT
TRBJ2-7,few,TRBV6-5,ASSYGLAYEQY
TRBJ1-5,.,TRBV2,ASSGQNQPQH
TRBJ1-1,once,TRBV5-1,ASSRLMNTEAF
TRBJ1-1,.,TRBV28,ASGTGVTEAF
TRBJ1-1,.,TRBV4-3,ASSHEVGRRDTEAF
TRBJ2-1,.,TRBV24-1,ATSAASGPTYNEQF
TRBJ2-1,.,TRBV7-9,ASSLEVLVYNEQF
TRBJ2-3,.,TRBV24-1,ATRQSGSSDTQY
TRBJ2-7,.,TRBV28,ASSLWTFRRDEQY
TRBJ2-3,.,TRBV27,ASSPDYSSPDTQY
TRBJ1-5,.,TRBV7-9,ASSTNSNQPQH
TRBJ2-7,.,TRBV5-1,ASSLDSVYEQY
TRBJ2-7,.,TRBV19,ASSTGTPGAYEQY
TRBJ2-1,.,TRBV30,AWKALAGGSDEQF
TRBJ1-1,few,TRBV7-2,ASSSMTGIYTEAF
TRBJ1-1,.,TRBV29-1,SVRGHSNTEAF
TRBJ1-4,.,TRBV27,ASSSRSANEKLF
TRBJ2-7,few,TRBV12-5,ASGLAYGGWVEQY
TRBJ2-5,.,TRBV7-9,ASSLPSGWTEQETQY
TRBJ2-1,.,TRBV9,ASRPPGQGANEQF
TRBJ2-1,.,TRBV29-1,SVERGSGNEQF
TRBJ2-3,.,TRBV15,ATSRTSVTQY
TRBJ1-2,.,TRBV7-2,ASSFGQLYGYT
TRBJ2-7,.,TRBV4-3,ASSTRAGLRGEQY
TRBJ2-3,.,TRBV19,ASSTGTSGRLDTQY
TRBJ1-6,.,TRBV7-2,ASSPRVYSPLH
TRBJ2-7,once,TRBV2,ASLVSYEQY
TRBJ2-7,.,TRBV10-2,AVAGAYEQY
TRBJ1-4,few,TRBV4-3,ASSPRAGINEKLF
TRBJ2-1,.,TRBV7-2,ASSPWGGLGNEQF
TRBJ2-3,.,TRBV5-1,ASSSNPSGSVDTQY
TRBJ2-2,.,TRBV24-1,ATAGAINTGELF